Listed here are 7 T cell receptor beta chains from one sample, sequenced in a study of cytomegalovirus exposure and HLA in healthy donors. With 60 Vbeta and 13 Jbeta primers, the PCR was carried out. Assay: immunoSEQ multiplex PCR; the TCRdb copy retains only in-frame clones and omits some. The sample contains under 150,000 clones, more than 75% of which appear only once. What was sequenced was PBMCs. The receptors here all came from a male donor in good health and CMV-seronegative.

The V gene is TRBV4-2, the J gene TRBJ1-2; TRBD1 agrees at 8 bases. This CDR3 is built from 15 residues. With 1 base clipped from V and 0 bases from J, the junction kept 1 base outside the gene matches. The germline V gene encodes CDR1 LGHNA and CDR2 YNFKEQ. DNA of the CDR3: TGTGCCAGCAGCCAAGGGGACAGGCCTAACTATGGCTACACCTTC. Translated: CASSQGDRPNYGYTF.

The rearrangement joins TRBV6-5 to TRBJ1-1; 7 nucleotides align to TRBD1. The CDR3 has 15 residues. Germline values: CDR1 MNHEY, CDR2 SVGAGI. Trimming removed 6 bases from V and 2 bases from J; junction bases left unmatched: 9. In DNA, the CDR3 is TGTGCCAGCAGACTCACCGGGACAGTCAACACTGAAGCTTTCTTT. It yields the protein CASRLTGTVNTEAFF.

The genes are TRBV7-2 and TRBJ2-3; 7 bases map to TRBD1. V trimming: 3 bases; J trimming: 4 bases; junction bases outside the gene matches: 7. This CDR3 region has 15 residues. CDR1 SGHTA and CDR2 FQGNSA come from the germline V gene. The CDR3 DNA is TGTGCCAGCAGCTTTACAGGGGATGGTGCAGATACGCAGTATTTT. It codes for CASSFTGDGADTQYF.

This chain connects TRBV27 to TRBJ1-2; no firm D call. CDR3 length: 13 residues. V lost 6 bases and J lost 0, with 8 bases in between. In germline, CDR1 is MNHEY, CDR2 SMNVEV (reference sequence). In DNA, the CDR3 is TGTGCCAGCAGGGGCCGATCTAACTATGGCTACACCTTC. Amino acid sequence: CASRGRSNYGYTF.

The rearrangement links TRBV28 to TRBJ1-2, with a weak D call TRBD1 (5 bases). The germline V gene has CDR1 MDHEN and CDR2 SYDVKM. V dropped 2 bases and J dropped 11 bases, with 24 bases sitting between them. The CDR3 is 16 amino acids. DNA of the CDR3: TGTGCCAGCAGTTTAATCACTGGGGGGACGGTCGAGGTTTACACCTTC. Translating gives CASSLITGGTVEVYTF.

CDR3 DNA: TGTGCCAGCAGTGAATTTAGGGGACTTAATCAGCCCCAGCATTTT. Residues: CASSEFRGLNQPQHF. The chain couples TRBV6-1 to TRBJ1-5, with D possibly matching TRBD1 (5 bases). The CDR3 consists of 15 residues. CDR1 MNHNS and CDR2 SASEGT come from the germline V gene. V was pared by 2 bases and J by 4 bases, with 12 bases between.

The genes are TRBV13 and TRBJ2-3, with a tentative D call TRBD2 (7 bases). The germline V gene has CDR1 PRHDT and CDR2 FYEKMQ (reference sequence). With 3 bases removed from V and 1 base from J, the gap between germline ends came to 20 bases. CDR3 size: 18 residues. The CDR3 nucleotides are TGTGCCAGCAGCTTGCGGGAGAGGGGGTTTAGCGGCACAGATACGCAGTATTTT. Translating gives CASSLRERGFSGTDTQYF.